This T cell receptor (beta chain) originates from a study of blood T cells in healthy people across ages. Study information: T cells yielded about one barcoded beta molecule per two cells through template switching. General study points: Unknown donor CMV status possibly confounded expanded clonotype changes.

Together with a sample-barcoded 5' primer, a J-beta primer mix was included in a second PCR lasting roughly 6 to 12 cycles. TCRdb processed the 5' RACE reads anew with MiXCR; each CDR3 protein has one entry. The table has over 1,300,000 distinct CDR3 sequences, approximately 60% seen once. As to this clonotype: Its specificity is unknown.

This CDR3 has 16 residues. V lost 2 bases, J lost 6 bases, and 9 bases stayed unmatched. CDR1 and CDR2 (germline): LGHDT, YNNKEL (reference sequence). The source of this sequence is a man between 18 and 35 years old in good health. The V call is TRBV3-1, the J call TRBJ2-3; TRBD2 matches at 9 bases. Specimen: blood. CDR3 nucleotide sequence: TGTGCCAGCAGCCAAATGGTGGCTAGCGGGATGGATACGCAGTATTTT. Amino acid sequence: CASSQMVASGMDTQYF.